The 3 T cell receptor beta chains listed next were all sequenced from one sample in a study of T cells in tumors after PD-1 blockade. The protocol was immunoSEQ multiplex PCR, while the TCRdb copy is restricted to in-frame clones and leaves out a portion. The sample holds fewer than 55,000 clones; more than 65% are singletons and the top ten take approximately 4%. The material was PBMCs, obtained before anti-PD-1 treatment. These receptors all stem from a human donor with basal cell carcinoma.

As for this clone: The identical CDR3 is also encoded by other nucleotide sequences in the sample. The rearrangement uses TRBV5-1 and TRBJ2-1; 9 nucleotides align to TRBD2. CDR3 length: 17 amino acids. Unmatched junction bases numbered 13, after V lost 0 bases and J lost 9 bases. The germline gives CDR1 SGHRS, CDR2 YFSETQ. CDR3 nucleotide sequence: TGCGCCAGCAGCTTGGGGCCCGGTGGCGGGGGGGCCTCTGAGCAGTTCTTC. It specifies CASSLGPGGGGASEQFF.

The chain recombines TRBV5-1 with TRBJ2-5; D perhaps matches TRBD2 (6 bases). V lost 0 bases and J 2 bases, leaving 8 bases between the germline ends. Germline-derived CDR1 and CDR2 are SGHRS and YFSETQ. CDR3 length equals 14 residues. The CDR3 here is CASSLVTRQETQYF. CDR3 nucleotides: TGCGCCAGCAGCTTGGTGACTAGACAAGAGACCCAGTACTTC.

V usage is TRBV5-1 and J usage is TRBJ1-4; D possibly corresponds to TRBD1 (5 bases). V lost 3 bases and J 3 bases, leaving 15 bases between the germline ends. This CDR3 comprises 16 residues. The germline CDR1 and CDR2 sequences are SGHRS and YFSETQ. The CDR3 sequence is CASSSDRGTANEKLFF. The CDR3 coding sequence is TGCGCCAGCAGCTCAGATAGGGGAACAGCTAATGAAAAACTGTTTTTT.